The 2 T cell receptor beta chains presented below share a single source sample, sequenced in a study of blood T cell repertoires in COVID-19. The assay was immunoSEQ multiplex PCR, and TCRdb's table has in-frame clones only and misses some. The sample carries 35,000 to 45,000 clones, 76% recorded once. The material sequenced was peripheral blood. The receptor set was obtained from a man in his sixties or seventies with active or convalescent COVID-19.

This chain uses TRBV30 with TRBJ1-1, with TRBD1 matching over 8 bases. The CDR3 consists of 13 residues. Germline CDR1 and CDR2: GTSNPN and SVGIG (reference sequence). V lost 2 bases, J lost 6 bases, and 5 bases stayed unmatched. CDR3 sequence reads: CAWSPQGAAEAFF. CDR3 coding DNA: TGTGCCTGGAGTCCTCAGGGGGCCGCTGAAGCTTTCTTT.

This rearrangement joins TRBV11-3 to TRBJ1-3; the D is unclear. The CDR3 runs 14 residues. Germline assignment: CDR1 SGHNT and CDR2 YENEEA. With 5 bases removed from V and 7 bases from J, the gap between germline ends came to 15 bases. The CDR3: CASSLVRIRNTIYF. Written as DNA, the CDR3 is TGTGCCAGCAGCCTGGTGCGGATTCGGAACACCATATATTTT.